Listed below are T cell receptor beta chains from one sample, sequenced in a study of tumor and adjacent non-tumor tissue in lung cancer. Using its own MiXCR run on the multiplex PCR reads, TCRdb lists one record per CDR3 protein. The table lists some 100,000 distinct CDR3 sequences, less than 75% of them singletons. The sequenced material came from distant non-tumor lung tissue. These receptors originate from a man aged 25-40 years with non-small cell lung cancer. The CDR3 runs from the conserved cysteine through the conserved F or W. The D gene is left open where the match is weak. A row's size may be missing; if present it is once, few, many or a size class.

. | TRBJ2-3 | . | TRBV13 | CASIRRTADTQYF | TGTGCCAGCATCAGACGGACTGCAGATACGCAGTATTTT
TRBD1 | TRBJ2-3 | . | TRBV7-8 | CASSLTGTGGNIDTQYF | TGTGCCAGCAGCTTAACCGGGACAGGGGGAAACATAGATACGCAGTATTTT
. | TRBJ2-5 | . | TRBV6-6 | CVSSYSGRPLGETQYF | TGTGTCAGCAGTTACTCGGGCAGGCCTCTGGGGGAGACTCAGTACTTC
. | TRBJ2-3 | . | TRBV11-2 | CASSLLGPRTDTQYF | TGTGCCAGCAGCTTATTAGGACCCAGGACAGATACGCAGTATTTT
TRBD1 | TRBJ2-3 | few | TRBV11-3 | CASSPGTGTDTQYF | TGTGCCAGCAGCCCCGGGACAGGGACAGATACGCAGTATTTT
TRBD1 | TRBJ1-1 | . | TRBV12-3/TRBV12-4 | CVSAFTGGEGAFF | TGTGTCAGCGCCTTCACAGGGGGCGAGGGCGCTTTCTTT
. | TRBJ1-5 | . | TRBV6-5 | CASGGGRCNQPRHF | TGTGCCAGCGGGGGAGGGCGGTGCAATCAGCCCCGGCATTTT
TRBD1 | TRBJ1-6 | once | TRBV28 | CASRVPGTGDGPLHF | TGTGCCAGCCGAGTACCTGGGACAGGGGATGGACCCCTCCACTTT
TRBD2 | TRBJ2-1 | many | TRBV6-5 | CASRGASGRDEQFF | TGTGCCAGCAGAGGAGCTAGCGGGAGGGATGAGCAGTTCTTC
. | TRBJ2-4 | . | TRBV20-1 | CSASVFAGFPDIQYF | TGCAGTGCTAGTGTATTCGCGGGCTTCCCCGACATTCAGTACTTC
. | TRBJ1-2 | . | TRBV20-1 | CSASPGGGAGGYIF | TGCAGTGCTAGCCCCGGTGGAGGGGCTGGAGGCTACATCTTC
TRBD1 | TRBJ1-2 | . | TRBV11-2 | CASSSLRMSAGGSPGNYGYTF | TGTGCCAGCAGTTCGTTAAGGATGTCGGCAGGGGGCTCCCCCGGGAACTATGGCTACACCTTC
TRBD1 | TRBJ2-7 | . | TRBV11-2 | CASSFTGVGQYF | TGTGCCAGCAGCTTTACAGGGGTCGGCCAGTACTTC
TRBD2 | TRBJ2-1 | . | TRBV5-4 | CASRTGLANCNEQFF | TGTGCCAGCCGCACGGGACTAGCGAACTGTAATGAGCAGTTCTTC
. | TRBJ2-5 | . | TRBV29-1 | CSVSDGARETQYF | TGCAGCGTTTCAGACGGCGCACGAGAGACCCAGTACTTC
. | TRBJ1-1 | . | TRBV4-1 | CASSQEVAGLTEALF | TGCGCCAGTAGCCAAGAGGTGGCAGGCTTAACTGAAGCTCTCTTT
TRBD1 | TRBJ1-6 | many | TRBV12-3/TRBV12-4 | CASSARDSGGWDSPLHF | TGTGCCAGCAGTGCCCGGGACAGCGGAGGTTGGGATTCACCCCTCCACTTT
. | TRBJ2-7 | . | TRBV6-1 | CASREFGGGTYEEYF | .
. | TRBJ2-7 | . | TRBV4-3 | CASSQDSTRVSYEQYF | TGCGCCAGCAGCCAAGATTCAACAAGGGTATCCTACGAGCAATACTTC
. | TRBJ2-6 | . | TRBV11-2 | CASSPGANVLTF | TGTGCCAGCAGCCCTGGGGCCAACGTCCTGACTTTC
TRBD1 | TRBJ1-2 | . | TRBV4-1 | CASRQDLYRGNYGYTF | TGCGCCAGCAGACAAGATTTGTACAGGGGGAACTATGGCTACACATTC
. | TRBJ2-1 | once | TRBV11-3 | CASSARQEIPYNEQFF | TGTGCCAGCAGCGCCAGACAGGAGATACCCTACAATGAGCAGTTCTTC
. | TRBJ2-5 | many | TRBV13 | CASSVRGVETQYF | TGTGCCAGCAGCGTCCGAGGGGTAGAGACCCAGTACTTC
. | TRBJ2-6 | few | TRBV6-5 | CASSPSPSGANVLTF | TGTGCCAGTAGTCCCTCCCCCTCTGGGGCCAACGTCCTGACTTTC
TRBD2 | TRBJ2-5 | many | TRBV20-1 | CSARGTSGWETQYF | TGCAGTGCTAGAGGAACTAGCGGATGGGAGACCCAGTACTTC
. | TRBJ2-5 | . | TRBV20-1 | CSAIAYREQETQYF | TGCAGTGCTATAGCGTACAGAGAGCAAGAGACCCAGTACTTC
. | TRBJ2-2 | . | TRBV10-3 | CAIRTVNTREPFF | TGTGCCATCAGGACGGTCAACACCAGGGAGCCGTTTTTT
. | TRBJ1-1 | many | TRBV5-5 | CASSLGLVDTEAFF | TGTGCCAGCAGCTTGGGTCTGGTGGACACTGAAGCTTTCTTT
. | TRBJ2-2 | . | TRBV20-1 | CSAPTTLGTRELFF | TGCAGTGCTCCAACGACGTTGGGCACCCGGGAACTGTTTTTT
. | TRBJ2-7 | . | TRBV4-1 | CASSQGGPGEGAFEQYF | TGCGCCAGCAGCCAAGGCGGACCGGGAGAGGGGGCATTTGAGCAGTACTTC
. | TRBJ2-3 | . | TRBV24-1 | CATSDPTTDTRYF | TGTGCCACCAGTGATCCCACCACAGATACGCGATATTTT
TRBD2 | TRBJ2-1 | few | TRBV4-1 | CASGRTSGTYNEQFF | TGCGCCAGCGGCCGGACTAGTGGGACCTACAATGAGCAGTTCTTC
. | TRBJ2-7 | . | TRBV4-3 | CTSSPSSTGMNEQYF | TGCACCAGCAGCCCGAGTTCGACGGGGATGAACGAGCAGTACTTC
TRBD2 | TRBJ2-7 | once | TRBV20-1 | CNAPGGSLYEQYF | TGTAATGCTCCGGGGGGAAGCCTCTACGAGCAGTACTTC
. | TRBJ2-5 | few | TRBV6-4 | CASSDGQGRLETQYF | TGTGCCAGCAGTGACGGGCAGGGGCGATTAGAGACCCAGTACTTC
. | TRBJ2-1 | many | TRBV12-3/TRBV12-4 | CASSSAALYNEQFF | TGTGCCAGCAGTTCGGCAGCACTGTACAATGAGCAGTTCTTC
TRBD1 | TRBJ2-7 | many | TRBV20-1 | CSAQGTGGFSYEQYF | TGCAGTGCCCAAGGGACAGGGGGCTTTTCCTACGAGCAGTACTTC
TRBD1 | TRBJ2-6 | . | TRBV7-2 | CASSRQGVTGANVLTF | TGTGCCAGCAGCCGACAGGGGGTAACTGGGGCCAACGTCCTGACTTTC
. | TRBJ1-3 | . | TRBV6-1 | CASSERDSGNNIYF | TGTGCCAGCAGTGAAAGGGACTCTGGAAACAACATATATTTT
. | TRBJ1-6 | . | TRBV6-6 | CASSSYQTEYNSPLHF | TGTGCCAGCAGTAGCTACCAGACTGAGTATAATTCACCCCTCCACTTT
. | TRBJ2-1 | . | TRBV12-3/TRBV12-4 | CASSLSRYNGQFF | TGTGCCAGCAGTTTAAGCCGCTACAATGGGCAGTTCTTC
. | TRBJ2-7 | few | TRBV11-3 | CASSLVNEQYF | TGTGCCAGCAGCTTAGTAAACGAGCAGTACTTC
. | TRBJ2-3 | once | TRBV12-3/TRBV12-4 | CASRAINQPQYF | TGTGCCAGCAGGGCTATAAATCAGCCCCAGTATTTT
TRBD2 | TRBJ2-7 | . | TRBV6-6 | CVSTRLAGTYEQYF | TGTGTCAGCACACGACTAGCGGGCACCTACGAGCAGTACTTC
. | TRBJ1-1 | few | TRBV30 | CAWSVGGTGAKAFF | TGTGCCTGGAGTGTCGGGGGAACGGGGGCTAAAGCTTTCTTT
. | TRBJ1-6 | . | TRBV20-1 | CSARASDRSSYNPPLHF | TGCAGTGCTAGAGCCTCCGACAGGAGTTCCTATAATCCACCCCTCCACTTT
. | TRBJ2-7 | . | TRBV11-3 | CTSSINSYEQYF | TGTACCAGCAGCATTAACTCCTACGAGCAATACTTC
. | TRBJ1-2 | once | TRBV11-2 | CVRSPDRNYGYTF | TGTGTCAGAAGCCCGGACAGAAACTATGGCTACACCTTC
. | TRBJ2-3 | . | TRBV10-2 | CATSLDSDTDTQYF | TGCGCCACCAGTCTGGACTCAGACACAGATACGCAGTATTTT
. | TRBJ2-7 | many | TRBV5-6 | CASSLTYEQYF | TGTGCCAGCAGCTTGACCTACGAGCAGTACTTC
. | TRBJ2-3 | many | TRBV12-3/TRBV12-4 | CASRRDSTTDTQYF | TGTGCCAGCAGGCGGGACTCGACCACAGATACGCAGTATTTT
. | TRBJ2-7 | . | TRBV11-2 | CANILDARVQYF | TGTGCCAACATCTTAGACGCGCGAGTGCAGTACTTC
. | TRBJ2-3 | . | TRBV6-5 | CASSRKEYRFADTQYF | TGTGCCAGCTCGAGGAAAGAGTATCGATTCGCAGATACGCAGTATTTT
. | TRBJ1-5 | . | TRBV30 | CAWSPGPAGQPQHF | TGTGCCTGGAGCCCCGGCCCCGCTGGGCAGCCCCAGCATTTT